Described below is a single TCR beta chain sequence and its context. Antigen specificity is unknown. These data originate in a study of T cells after yellow fever vaccination. Study details: The SMART-Seq v4 Ultra Low Input method served to prepare the low-cell-number fractions.

The germline V gene has CDR1 WSHSY and CDR2 SAAADI. V lost 7 bases, J lost 4 bases, and 9 bases stayed unmatched. The CDR3 has 15 residues. Study outcomes and limitations: The CD4 and CD8 compartments had a small share of their clonotypes in common. The secondary response showed a weaker magnitude and a faster peak, day 5 versus 15.

It was through 5'RACE template switching that TCR cDNA was made, with a universal primer site and UMIs added. In TCRdb, the 5' RACE reads were re-called with MiXCR into one record per CDR3 protein. The data show 510,000 or so distinct CDR3 sequences, less than 20% seen once. The sequencing used PBMCs, collected 15 days after the yellow fever booster vaccination. The TCR comes from a man aged 25 to 40 who received the YFV17D yellow fever vaccine. This chain joins TRBV10-2 and TRBJ2-2; TRBD1 aligns across 7 bases. CDR3: CASTPAGTVTGELFF. In DNA form, the CDR3 reads TGCGCCAGCACACCCGCCGGGACAGTCACCGGGGAGCTGTTTTTT.